One and the same sample provided the 14 T cell receptor beta chains below, sequenced in a study of cytomegalovirus exposure and HLA in healthy donors. Amplification used 60 Vbeta primers and 13 Jbeta primers. Produced via immunoSEQ multiplex PCR; TCRdb's table is partial and in-frame only. The sample shows 100,000 to 150,000 clones, roughly four fifths of them seen only once. Sequencing used PBMCs. The origin of the receptors is a woman aged 60-75 years in good health and CMV-seronegative.

This rearrangement joins TRBV27 to TRBJ2-5, with 12 bases fitting TRBD2. Germline values: CDR1 MNHEY, CDR2 SMNVEV (reference sequence). After removal of 7 bases from V and 5 bases from J, the junction contained 8 bases not matched to a gene. The CDR3 loop spans 15 amino acids. The CDR3 nucleotides read TGTGCCAGCACCGGGACTAGCGGGTTGGGGGAGACCCAGTACTTC. Translated, it gives CASTGTSGLGETQYF.

The chain recombines TRBV10-1 with TRBJ2-3; D is perhaps TRBD2 (5 bases). V was cut by 6 bases and J by 6 bases, with 13 bases left in between. The CDR3 consists of 13 residues. CDR1 and CDR2 (germline): WNHNN, SYGVQD (reference sequence). The CDR3 bases are TGCGCCAGCAGCCTCAATAGAGGGGATACGCAGTATTTT. As protein: CASSLNRGDTQYF.

This chain joins TRBV27 and TRBJ2-1; TRBD1 agrees at 8 bases. With V trimmed by 2 bases and J by 4 bases, 4 bases remained unmatched. The CDR3 extends over 15 amino acids. Germline V CDR1 and CDR2: MNHEY, SMNVEV (reference sequence). This CDR3 is CASSLPRQGYNEQFF. The CDR3 DNA reads as TGTGCCAGCAGTTTACCACGACAGGGGTACAATGAGCAGTTCTTC.

A few counts support this clone. This chain connects TRBV9 to TRBJ1-1; the D is unclear. Germline loops: CDR1 SGDLS, CDR2 YYNGEE. Between the trimmed V and J ends, which lost 3 bases and 0 bases, there was a span of 6 bases. CDR3 length: 13 residues. The CDR3 sequence is CASSASLNTEAFF. The DNA of the CDR3 is TGTGCCAGCAGCGCCTCCTTGAACACTGAAGCTTTCTTT. The full variable domain, completed using reference TRBV9 and TRBJ1-1, is DSGVTQTPKHLITATGQRVTLRCSPRSGDLSVYWYQQSLDQGLQFLIQYYNGEERAKGNILERFSAQQFPDLHSELNLSSLELGDSALYFCASSASLNTEAFFGQGTRLTVV.

J is TRBJ1-2 and V is TRBV5-1; a possible D gene is TRBD1 (5 bases). V lost 4 bases, J lost 8 bases, and 15 bases lay in between. This CDR3 spans 13 amino acids. CDR1 is SGHRS, CDR2 YFSETQ, per germline. CDR3 sequence reads: CASSPQGLRGYTF. CDR3 bases: TGCGCCAGCAGCCCCCAGGGACTTAGGGGCTACACCTTC.

The chain employs TRBV7-9 and TRBJ2-2; D is ambiguous. Germline V gene sequence: CDR1 SEHNR, CDR2 FQNEAQ (reference sequence). This CDR3 contains 15 residues. V was shortened by 8 bases and J by 1 base, with 14 bases between the two germline ends. In nucleotides, the CDR3 is TGTGCCAGCGAGAAGCGCACGCTGAACACCGGGGAGCTGTTTTTT. It is translated as CASEKRTLNTGELFF. Filled out from reference TRBV7-9 and TRBJ2-2, the complete variable domain reads DTGVSQNPRHKITKRGQNVTFRCDPISEHNRLYWYRQTLGQGPEFLTYFQNEAQLEKSRLLSDRFSAERPKGSFSTLEIQRTEQGDSAMYLCASEKRTLNTGELFFGEGSRLTVL.

In this sample, this clone turned up once. V and J are TRBV9 and TRBJ2-3, with unresolved D. The CDR3 sequence is 15 residues long. Trimming cost V 3 bases and J 0 bases, with 11 bases left between them. CDR1 is SGDLS and CDR2 is YYNGEE in the germline V gene. CDR3 in amino acids: CASSGKRFSTDTQYF. The CDR3 bases are TGTGCCAGCAGCGGGAAGCGATTCAGCACAGATACGCAGTATTTT.

V and J are TRBV10-1 and TRBJ1-6, with D uncertain. Germline CDR1 and CDR2: WNHNN and SYGVQD (reference sequence). The ends were cut back, 0 bases at V and 9 bases at J, with 12 bases in the middle. CDR3 length: 15 amino acids. This CDR3 is CASSESTTPASPLHF. CDR3 bases: TGCGCCAGCAGTGAGTCGACTACCCCCGCTTCACCCCTCCACTTT.

The rearrangement links TRBV28 to TRBJ2-3, with TRBD2 matching 7 bases. Germline values: CDR1 MDHEN, CDR2 SYDVKM. The CDR3 is 15 amino acids. J was trimmed by 3 bases and V by 2 bases; bases with no gene match: 5. The CDR3 nucleotides are TGTGCCAGCAGTTTAGGGGGAGCGGGGACAGATACGCAGTATTTT. Protein product: CASSLGGAGTDTQYF.

The rearrangement links TRBV28 to TRBJ2-5; 16 bases align to TRBD2. CDR1 is MDHEN, CDR2 SYDVKM, per germline. This CDR3 contains 18 residues. J gave up 5 bases and V 6 bases, and 12 bases lay outside the gene matches. The CDR3 DNA reads as TGTGCCAGCAGCCGAGGCGGGACTAGCGGGAGGGCCGGTGAGACCCAGTACTTC. This sequence encodes CASSRGGTSGRAGETQYF.

As for this clone: A read error may produce the germline difference seen at one junction end. The rearrangement links TRBV7-9 to TRBJ1-1; unclear D gene. CDR1 and CDR2 from the germline V gene are SEHNR and FQNEAQ (reference sequence). The CDR3 spans 12 residues. As DNA, the CDR3 is TGTTCCAGCAGCACGGGAGTCACTGAAGCTTTCTTT. It specifies CSSSTGVTEAFF.

This clone occurred a few times. The rearrangement uses TRBV5-1 and TRBJ1-6; D might be TRBD1 (5 bases). Germline lookup yields CDR1 SGHRS and CDR2 YFSETQ. Trimming stripped 0 bases from V and 6 bases from J, with 7 bases between. The CDR3 loop spans 14 amino acids. Written as DNA, the CDR3 is TGCGCCAGCAGCTTGGGGGGCGTTAATTCACCCCTCCACTTT. Its protein product is CASSLGGVNSPLHF.

This clone showed up just a few times. CDR3 sequence (DNA): TGTGCCAGCAGTGAACCCCTACATGAGCAGTTCTTC. Translating gives CASSEPLHEQFF. The chain links TRBV6-1 to TRBJ2-1, with D unresolved. V was cut by 2 bases and J by 8 bases, with 7 bases left in between. The germline V gene has CDR1 MNHNS and CDR2 SASEGT. The CDR3 is 12 amino acids.

This clone came up once. The rearrangement joins TRBV11-2 to TRBJ2-3, with 7 bases matching TRBD2. Per germline, CDR1 SGHAT and CDR2 FQNNGV. There are 14 residues in the CDR3. Losses at the gene ends were 0 bases for V and 4 bases for J; bases not matched to a gene: 1. The CDR3 region is CASSLDRGADTQYF. The CDR3 DNA is TGTGCCAGCAGCTTAGATCGGGGGGCAGATACGCAGTATTTT. The full variable domain, with the rest looked up from reference TRBV11-2 and TRBJ2-3, is EAGVAQSPRYKIIEKRQSVAFWCNPISGHATLYWYQQILGQGPKLLIQFQNNGVVDDSQLPKDRFSAERLKGVDSTLKIQPAKLEDSAVYLCASSLDRGADTQYFGPGTRLTVL.